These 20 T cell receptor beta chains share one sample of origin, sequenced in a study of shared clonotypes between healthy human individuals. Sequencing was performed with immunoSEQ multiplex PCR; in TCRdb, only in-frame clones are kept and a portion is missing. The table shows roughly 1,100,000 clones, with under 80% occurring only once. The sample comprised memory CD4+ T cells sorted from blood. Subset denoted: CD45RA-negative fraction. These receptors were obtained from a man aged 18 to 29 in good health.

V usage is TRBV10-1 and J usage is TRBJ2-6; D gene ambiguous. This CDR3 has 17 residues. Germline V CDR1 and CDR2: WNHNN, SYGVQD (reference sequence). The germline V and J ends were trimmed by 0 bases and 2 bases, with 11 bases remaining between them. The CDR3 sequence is CASSESGTFPGANVLTF. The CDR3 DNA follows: TGCGCCAGCAGTGAGTCAGGAACCTTCCCTGGGGCCAACGTCCTGACTTTC.

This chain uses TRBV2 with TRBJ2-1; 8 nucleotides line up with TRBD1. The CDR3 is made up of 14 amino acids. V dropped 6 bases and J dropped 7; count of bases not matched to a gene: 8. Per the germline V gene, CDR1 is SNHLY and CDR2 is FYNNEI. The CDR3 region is CASSRDRLTNEQFF. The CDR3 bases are TGTGCCAGCAGCCGGGACAGGCTCACGAATGAGCAGTTCTTC.

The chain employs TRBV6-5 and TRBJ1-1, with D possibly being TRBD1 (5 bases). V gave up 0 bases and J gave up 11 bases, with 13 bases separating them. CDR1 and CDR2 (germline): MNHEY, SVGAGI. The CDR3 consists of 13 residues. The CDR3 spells CASSYSQGYAAFF. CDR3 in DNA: TGTGCCAGCAGTTACTCCCAGGGATATGCGGCTTTCTTT.

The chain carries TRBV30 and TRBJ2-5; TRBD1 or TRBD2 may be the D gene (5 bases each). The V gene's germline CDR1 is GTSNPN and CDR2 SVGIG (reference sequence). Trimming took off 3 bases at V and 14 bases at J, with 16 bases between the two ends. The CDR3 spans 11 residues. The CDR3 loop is CAWSSSGPPYF. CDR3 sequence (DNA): TGTGCCTGGAGCTCCTCGGGACCACCCTACTTC.

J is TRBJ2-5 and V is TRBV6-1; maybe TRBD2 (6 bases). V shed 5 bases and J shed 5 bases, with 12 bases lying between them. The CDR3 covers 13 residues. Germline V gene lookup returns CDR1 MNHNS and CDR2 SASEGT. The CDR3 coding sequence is TGTGCCAGCAGTCCCCTAGCGACGGAGACCCAGTACTTC. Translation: CASSPLATETQYF.

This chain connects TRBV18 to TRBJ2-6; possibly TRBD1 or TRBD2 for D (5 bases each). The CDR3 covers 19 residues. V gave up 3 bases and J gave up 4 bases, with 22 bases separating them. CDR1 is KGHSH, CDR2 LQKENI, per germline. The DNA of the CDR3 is TGTGCCAGCTCACCGTTTATCCGGGACCCCGGTTTCGGGGCCAACGTCCTGACTTTC. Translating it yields CASSPFIRDPGFGANVLTF.

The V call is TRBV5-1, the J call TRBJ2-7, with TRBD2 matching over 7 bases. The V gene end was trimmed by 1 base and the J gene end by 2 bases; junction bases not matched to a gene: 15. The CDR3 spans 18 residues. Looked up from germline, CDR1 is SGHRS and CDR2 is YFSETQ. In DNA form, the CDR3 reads TGCGCCAGCAGCTTGTTAGCGGGCTCCCCCACCGGGGCCTACGAGCAGTACTTC. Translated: CASSLLAGSPTGAYEQYF.

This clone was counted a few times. CDR3 DNA: TGTGCCAGCAGTCAAGACAGGGGCTACGAGCAGTACTTC. It is translated as CASSQDRGYEQYF. The gene calls are TRBV27 and TRBJ2-7, with TRBD1 matching over 8 bases. The CDR3 consists of 13 residues. Germline CDR1 reads MNHEY; CDR2 reads SMNVEV (reference sequence). The junction had 3 bases not matched to a gene; V was cut back by 5 bases and J by 3 bases.

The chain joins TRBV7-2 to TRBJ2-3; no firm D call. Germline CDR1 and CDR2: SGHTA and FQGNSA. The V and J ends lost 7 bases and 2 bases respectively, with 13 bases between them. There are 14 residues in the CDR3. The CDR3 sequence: CASTRAPLTDTQYF. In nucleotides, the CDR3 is TGTGCCAGCACCAGAGCGCCCCTCACAGATACGCAGTATTTT.

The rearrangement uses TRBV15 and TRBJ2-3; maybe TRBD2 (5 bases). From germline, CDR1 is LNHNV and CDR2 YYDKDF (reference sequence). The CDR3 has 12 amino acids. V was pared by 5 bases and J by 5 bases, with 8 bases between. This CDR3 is CATSRSVDTQYF. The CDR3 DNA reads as TGTGCCACCAGCCGTAGCGTAGATACGCAGTATTTT.

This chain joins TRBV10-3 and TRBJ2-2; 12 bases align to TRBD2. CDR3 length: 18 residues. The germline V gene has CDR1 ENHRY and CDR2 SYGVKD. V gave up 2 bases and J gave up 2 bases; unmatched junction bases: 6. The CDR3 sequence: CAISEPSGGAYNTGELFF. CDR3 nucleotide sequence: TGTGCCATCAGTGAGCCTAGCGGGGGGGCCTATAACACCGGGGAGCTGTTTTTT.

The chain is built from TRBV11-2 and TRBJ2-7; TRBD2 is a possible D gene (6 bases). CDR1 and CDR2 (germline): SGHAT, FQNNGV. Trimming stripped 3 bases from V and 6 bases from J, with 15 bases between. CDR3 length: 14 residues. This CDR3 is CASSLPGRPSEQYF. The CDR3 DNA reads TGTGCCAGCAGCTTGCCGGGGAGGCCCAGCGAGCAGTACTTC.

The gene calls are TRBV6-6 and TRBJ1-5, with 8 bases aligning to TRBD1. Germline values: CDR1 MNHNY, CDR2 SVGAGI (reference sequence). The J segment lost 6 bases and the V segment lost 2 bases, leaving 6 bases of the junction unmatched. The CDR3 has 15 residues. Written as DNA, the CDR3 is TGTGCCAGCAGTTACGCCCAGGGGGCCGGTCAGCCCCAGCATTTT. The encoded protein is CASSYAQGAGQPQHF.

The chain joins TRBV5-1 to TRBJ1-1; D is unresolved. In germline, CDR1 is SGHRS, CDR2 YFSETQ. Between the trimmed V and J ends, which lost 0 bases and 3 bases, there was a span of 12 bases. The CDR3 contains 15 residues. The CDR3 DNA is TGCGCCAGCAGCTTGGTCTGGGGAGGAGACACTGAAGCTTTCTTT. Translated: CASSLVWGGDTEAFF.

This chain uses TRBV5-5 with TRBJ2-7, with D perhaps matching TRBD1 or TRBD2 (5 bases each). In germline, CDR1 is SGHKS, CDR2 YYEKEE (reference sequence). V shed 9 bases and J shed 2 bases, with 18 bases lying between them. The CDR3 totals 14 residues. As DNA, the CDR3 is TGTGCCACATCCTCCGGGACGGGGCCCTACGAGCAGTACTTC. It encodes CATSSGTGPYEQYF.

CDR3 in DNA: TGTGCCAGCAGCTTCGGACAGGAAAACTATGGCTACACCTTC. Its translation: CASSFGQENYGYTF. The chain is built from TRBV5-4 and TRBJ1-2; 7 bases match TRBD1. Germline V gene sequence: CDR1 SGHNT, CDR2 YYREEE (reference sequence). The CDR3 extends over 14 amino acids. V shed 2 bases, J shed 2 bases, and the junction held 3 bases outside the gene matches.

CDR3: CAWSTLGVNTEAFF. The DNA of the CDR3 is TGTGCCTGGAGTACCCTAGGAGTGAACACTGAAGCTTTCTTT. This chain links TRBV30 with TRBJ1-1, with D unresolved. CDR1 and CDR2 from the germline V gene are GTSNPN and SVGIG (reference sequence). This CDR3 region has 14 residues. The ends were cut back, 2 bases at V and 0 bases at J, with 10 bases in the middle.

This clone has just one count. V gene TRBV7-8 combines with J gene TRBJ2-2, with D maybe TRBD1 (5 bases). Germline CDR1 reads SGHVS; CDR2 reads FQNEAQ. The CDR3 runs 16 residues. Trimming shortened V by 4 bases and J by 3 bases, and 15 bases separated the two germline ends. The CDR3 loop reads CASSSRTRNDTGELFF. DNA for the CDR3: TGTGCCAGCAGCTCCCGGACAAGGAACGACACCGGGGAGCTGTTTTTT.

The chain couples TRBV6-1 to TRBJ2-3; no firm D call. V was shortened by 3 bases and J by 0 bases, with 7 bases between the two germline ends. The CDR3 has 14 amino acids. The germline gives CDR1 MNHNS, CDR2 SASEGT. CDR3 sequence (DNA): TGTGCCAGCAGTGATAGTAGGAGCACAGATACGCAGTATTTT. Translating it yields CASSDSRSTDTQYF.

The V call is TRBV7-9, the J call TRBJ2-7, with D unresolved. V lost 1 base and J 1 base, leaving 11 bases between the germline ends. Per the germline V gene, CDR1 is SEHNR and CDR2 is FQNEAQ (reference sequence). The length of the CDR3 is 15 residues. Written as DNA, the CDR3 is TGTGCCAGCAGCTTAGATGGTCAAGAATCCTACGAGCAGTACTTC. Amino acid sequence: CASSLDGQESYEQYF.